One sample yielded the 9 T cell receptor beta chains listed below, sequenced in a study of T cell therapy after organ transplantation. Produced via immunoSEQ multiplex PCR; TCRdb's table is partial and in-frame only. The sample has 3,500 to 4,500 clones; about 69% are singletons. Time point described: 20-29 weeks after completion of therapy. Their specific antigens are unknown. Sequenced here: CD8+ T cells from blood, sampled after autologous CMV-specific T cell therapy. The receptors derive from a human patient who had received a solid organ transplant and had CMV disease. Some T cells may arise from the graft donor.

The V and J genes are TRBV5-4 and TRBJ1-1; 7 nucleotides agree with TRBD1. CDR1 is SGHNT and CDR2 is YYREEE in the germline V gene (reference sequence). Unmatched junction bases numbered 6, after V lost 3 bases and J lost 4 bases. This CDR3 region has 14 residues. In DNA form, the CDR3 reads TGTGCCAGCAGCTGGGGACAGTTTACCACTGAAGCTTTCTTT. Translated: CASSWGQFTTEAFF. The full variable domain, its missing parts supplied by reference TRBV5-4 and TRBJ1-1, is ETGVTQSPTHLIKTRGQQVTLRCSSQSGHNTVSWYQQALGQGPQFIFQYYREEENGRGNFPPRFSGLQFPNYSSELNVNALELDDSALYLCASSWGQFTTEAFFGQGTRLTVV.

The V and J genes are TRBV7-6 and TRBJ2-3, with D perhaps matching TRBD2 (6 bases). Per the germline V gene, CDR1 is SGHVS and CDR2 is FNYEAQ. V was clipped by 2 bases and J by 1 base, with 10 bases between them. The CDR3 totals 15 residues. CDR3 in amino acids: CASSLITGGTDTQYF. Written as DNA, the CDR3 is TGTGCCAGCAGCTTAATAACGGGGGGCACAGATACGCAGTATTTT.

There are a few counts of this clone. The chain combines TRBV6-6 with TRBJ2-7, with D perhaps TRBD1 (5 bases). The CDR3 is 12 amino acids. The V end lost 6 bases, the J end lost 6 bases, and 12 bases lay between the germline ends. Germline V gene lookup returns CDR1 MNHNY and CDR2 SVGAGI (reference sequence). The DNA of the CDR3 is TGTGCCAGCAGGCAGGGCGCCCTCGAGCAGTACTTC. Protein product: CASRQGALEQYF.

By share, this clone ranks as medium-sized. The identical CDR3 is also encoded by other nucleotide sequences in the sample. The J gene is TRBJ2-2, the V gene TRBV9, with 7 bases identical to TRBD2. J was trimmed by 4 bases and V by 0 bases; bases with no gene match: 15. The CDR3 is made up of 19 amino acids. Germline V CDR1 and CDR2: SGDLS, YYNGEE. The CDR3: CASSVVPAGDGGGTGELFF. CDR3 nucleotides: TGTGCCAGCAGCGTAGTTCCCGCGGGAGATGGGGGGGGCACCGGGGAGCTGTTTTTT.

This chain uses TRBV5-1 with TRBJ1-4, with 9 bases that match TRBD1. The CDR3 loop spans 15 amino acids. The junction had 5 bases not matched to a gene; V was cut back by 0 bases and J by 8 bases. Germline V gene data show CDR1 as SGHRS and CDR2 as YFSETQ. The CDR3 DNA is TGCGCCAGCAGCTTGGAGACAGGGGGAGGAGAAAAACTGTTTTTT. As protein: CASSLETGGGEKLFF.

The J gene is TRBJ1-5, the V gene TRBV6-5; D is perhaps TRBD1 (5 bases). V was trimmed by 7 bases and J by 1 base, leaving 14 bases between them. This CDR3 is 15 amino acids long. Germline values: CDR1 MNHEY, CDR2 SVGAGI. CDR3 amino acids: CASNRLGDSNQPQHF. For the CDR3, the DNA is TGTGCCAGCAACCGTTTGGGGGACAGCAATCAGCCCCAGCATTTT.

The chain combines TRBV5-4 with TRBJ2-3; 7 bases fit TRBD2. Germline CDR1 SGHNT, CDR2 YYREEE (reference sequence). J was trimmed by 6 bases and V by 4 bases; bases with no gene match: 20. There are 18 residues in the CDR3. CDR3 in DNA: TGTGCCAGCAGCACACCGCGGACTAGAGTGGGGGGTCTGGATACGCAGTATTTT. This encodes CASSTPRTRVGGLDTQYF. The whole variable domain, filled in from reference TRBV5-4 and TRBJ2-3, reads ETGVTQSPTHLIKTRGQQVTLRCSSQSGHNTVSWYQQALGQGPQFIFQYYREEENGRGNFPPRFSGLQFPNYSSELNVNALELDDSALYLCASSTPRTRVGGLDTQYFGPGTRLTVL.

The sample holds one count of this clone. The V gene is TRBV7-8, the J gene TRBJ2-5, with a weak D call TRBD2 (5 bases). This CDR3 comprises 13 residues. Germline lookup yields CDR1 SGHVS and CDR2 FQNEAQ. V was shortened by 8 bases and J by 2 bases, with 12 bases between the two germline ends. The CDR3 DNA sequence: TGTGCCAGCTGGGAGCAGCCGCAAGAGACCCAGTACTTC. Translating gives CASWEQPQETQYF. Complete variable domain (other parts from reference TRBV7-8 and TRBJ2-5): GAGVSQSPRYKVAKRGQDVALRCDPISGHVSLFWYQQALGQGPEFLTYFQNEAQLDKSGLPSDRFFAERPEGSVSTLKIQRTQQEDSAVYLCASWEQPQETQYFGPGTRLLVL.

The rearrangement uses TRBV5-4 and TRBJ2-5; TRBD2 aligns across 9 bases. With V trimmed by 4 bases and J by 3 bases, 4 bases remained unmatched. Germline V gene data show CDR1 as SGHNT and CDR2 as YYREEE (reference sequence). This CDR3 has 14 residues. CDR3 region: CASSHIAGEETQYF. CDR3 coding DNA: TGTGCCAGCAGCCATATAGCGGGAGAAGAGACCCAGTACTTC.